This is a list of T cell receptor beta chains from one sample in a study of CD8+ T cells in alopecia areata. Using immunoSEQ multiplex PCR, the repertoire was profiled, and TCRdb retains in-frame clones only, with some absent. The sample records approximately 100,000 clones, about 60% being singletons. Sequencing was done on a sample of CD4+ T cells sorted from blood. These receptors were collected from a human donor in good health. CDR3s leave out the opening cysteine and the closing phenylalanine or tryptophan. The order of the fields is J gene, D gene, clone size, V gene, CDR3 protein. The D gene is left open where the match is weak. Expanded clones are given a class, and other clones once, few, many or no size at all.

j_call: TRBJ2-3; d_call: NA; clone_size: NA; v_call: TRBV11-2; cdr3_aa: ASSLTTDTQY
j_call: TRBJ1-5; d_call: TRBD1; clone_size: NA; v_call: TRBV29-1; cdr3_aa: SVGPGTGNQPQH
j_call: TRBJ2-5; d_call: TRBD2; clone_size: NA; v_call: TRBV7-9; cdr3_aa: ASITTGGAKTQY
j_call: TRBJ1-2; d_call: NA; clone_size: NA; v_call: TRBV25-1; cdr3_aa: ASSEQGEDYGYT
j_call: TRBJ2-1; d_call: TRBD2; clone_size: NA; v_call: TRBV4-2; cdr3_aa: ASSQVASGGESSYNEQF
j_call: TRBJ2-6; d_call: TRBD1; clone_size: NA; v_call: TRBV6-1; cdr3_aa: ASRETGTGANVLT
j_call: TRBJ1-2; d_call: NA; clone_size: few; v_call: TRBV29-1; cdr3_aa: SVERREPYGYT
j_call: TRBJ1-1; d_call: NA; clone_size: NA; v_call: TRBV30; cdr3_aa: VIRRGTQRTEAF
j_call: TRBJ1-6; d_call: NA; clone_size: NA; v_call: TRBV30; cdr3_aa: AWSDRRLGSNNSPLH
j_call: TRBJ1-2; d_call: TRBD1; clone_size: NA; v_call: TRBV6-5; cdr3_aa: ASARGAGDYGYT
j_call: TRBJ2-3; d_call: NA; clone_size: NA; v_call: TRBV23-1; cdr3_aa: ASSKDTQY
j_call: TRBJ2-1; d_call: TRBD1; clone_size: NA; v_call: TRBV7-9; cdr3_aa: ASGQGGDEQF
j_call: TRBJ2-1; d_call: NA; clone_size: NA; v_call: TRBV30; cdr3_aa: AWRGLAPAEQF
j_call: TRBJ2-1; d_call: TRBD2; clone_size: NA; v_call: TRBV4-2; cdr3_aa: ASSQEGIAGVNEQF
j_call: TRBJ2-3; d_call: NA; clone_size: few; v_call: TRBV7-2; cdr3_aa: ASSLALVADTQY
j_call: TRBJ2-5; d_call: NA; clone_size: NA; v_call: TRBV4-3; cdr3_aa: ASSWTRQETQY
j_call: TRBJ1-2; d_call: NA; clone_size: NA; v_call: TRBV29-1; cdr3_aa: SVERRYGYT
j_call: TRBJ1-1; d_call: NA; clone_size: few; v_call: TRBV29-1; cdr3_aa: SVVILGTEAF
j_call: TRBJ2-1; d_call: TRBD1; clone_size: few; v_call: TRBV11-2; cdr3_aa: ASSPDRGYNEQF
j_call: TRBJ2-5; d_call: TRBD2; clone_size: NA; v_call: TRBV11-2; cdr3_aa: ASSPPGLAGGQETQY
j_call: TRBJ2-1; d_call: NA; clone_size: NA; v_call: TRBV2; cdr3_aa: ASSGQGLRNEQF
j_call: TRBJ1-1; d_call: NA; clone_size: NA; v_call: TRBV20-1; cdr3_aa: SARGNTEAF
j_call: TRBJ1-1; d_call: NA; clone_size: NA; v_call: TRBV9; cdr3_aa: ASSVDGGSAF
j_call: TRBJ1-6; d_call: TRBD1; clone_size: medium-sized; v_call: TRBV7-8; cdr3_aa: ASSLVAGTGGSPLH
j_call: TRBJ2-5; d_call: TRBD2; clone_size: NA; v_call: TRBV7-8; cdr3_aa: ASRGDYGQEY
j_call: TRBJ1-6; d_call: NA; clone_size: NA; v_call: TRBV30; cdr3_aa: AVSVQANSPLH
j_call: TRBJ1-2; d_call: TRBD1; clone_size: NA; v_call: TRBV11-2; cdr3_aa: ASSLQDRVGGYT
j_call: TRBJ2-1; d_call: NA; clone_size: NA; v_call: TRBV6-1; cdr3_aa: ASSEDPGDLQF
j_call: TRBJ1-2; d_call: NA; clone_size: NA; v_call: TRBV23-1; cdr3_aa: ASSQSRELCSLYGYT
j_call: TRBJ1-2; d_call: TRBD1; clone_size: NA; v_call: TRBV7-2; cdr3_aa: ASSLGPGGGGYT
j_call: TRBJ2-3; d_call: TRBD2; clone_size: NA; v_call: TRBV4-1; cdr3_aa: ASRPSGRTDTQY
j_call: TRBJ1-5; d_call: TRBD1; clone_size: few; v_call: TRBV25-1; cdr3_aa: ASGTDYSNQPQH
j_call: TRBJ1-1; d_call: NA; clone_size: NA; v_call: TRBV4-2; cdr3_aa: ASSQDQGNTEAF
j_call: TRBJ2-2; d_call: NA; clone_size: once; v_call: TRBV7-6; cdr3_aa: ASSFEQVPTGELF
j_call: TRBJ2-4; d_call: TRBD2; clone_size: NA; v_call: TRBV6-6; cdr3_aa: ASSRSGRAAKNIQY
j_call: TRBJ2-2; d_call: NA; clone_size: NA; v_call: TRBV7-9; cdr3_aa: ASSLVGELF
j_call: TRBJ1-1; d_call: TRBD1; clone_size: NA; v_call: TRBV4-1; cdr3_aa: ASSLQGARDTEAF
j_call: TRBJ2-5; d_call: TRBD2; clone_size: few; v_call: TRBV29-1; cdr3_aa: SSKGTSGTETQY
j_call: TRBJ2-5; d_call: NA; clone_size: few; v_call: TRBV30; cdr3_aa: AYGQGGETQY
j_call: TRBJ1-5; d_call: NA; clone_size: once; v_call: TRBV7-3; cdr3_aa: ASSLFGPQH
j_call: TRBJ1-6; d_call: NA; clone_size: NA; v_call: TRBV27; cdr3_aa: ASTITGLMNSPLH
j_call: TRBJ1-5; d_call: TRBD1; clone_size: few; v_call: TRBV29-1; cdr3_aa: SGRQGDQPQH
j_call: TRBJ2-5; d_call: TRBD1; clone_size: once; v_call: TRBV23-1; cdr3_aa: ASSQPKKQGYQETQY
j_call: TRBJ2-2; d_call: NA; clone_size: few; v_call: TRBV7-2; cdr3_aa: ASTLAANTGELF
j_call: TRBJ2-2; d_call: NA; clone_size: once; v_call: TRBV5-1; cdr3_aa: ASSLARTGELF
j_call: TRBJ2-2; d_call: NA; clone_size: NA; v_call: TRBV11-2; cdr3_aa: ASSLAGTVNTGELF
j_call: TRBJ1-5; d_call: NA; clone_size: NA; v_call: TRBV30; cdr3_aa: AWSEQHTQPQH
j_call: TRBJ2-5; d_call: TRBD2; clone_size: NA; v_call: TRBV27; cdr3_aa: ASRGLQETQY
j_call: TRBJ2-2; d_call: NA; clone_size: NA; v_call: TRBV2; cdr3_aa: ASSTQETGELF
j_call: TRBJ2-7; d_call: TRBD2; clone_size: NA; v_call: TRBV7-2; cdr3_aa: ASSKGLAAYEQY
j_call: TRBJ2-3; d_call: NA; clone_size: NA; v_call: TRBV15; cdr3_aa: ATSGDSASTDTQY
j_call: TRBJ2-3; d_call: NA; clone_size: NA; v_call: TRBV7-9; cdr3_aa: ASSLDGAWDTQY
j_call: TRBJ2-7; d_call: NA; clone_size: NA; v_call: TRBV2; cdr3_aa: ASSFPRGLQGRFYEQY
j_call: TRBJ2-3; d_call: TRBD2; clone_size: medium-sized; v_call: TRBV18; cdr3_aa: ASSPGGGRPSGTDTQY
j_call: TRBJ2-4; d_call: TRBD1; clone_size: many; v_call: TRBV7-9; cdr3_aa: ASSSQGADIGGRKNIQY
j_call: TRBJ1-1; d_call: NA; clone_size: NA; v_call: TRBV19; cdr3_aa: ASSMRQNTEAF
j_call: TRBJ1-1; d_call: TRBD1; clone_size: NA; v_call: TRBV6-5; cdr3_aa: ASSTMDRGGTEAF